This TCR beta chain was documented in a study of blood T cell repertoires in COVID-19. Across the whole study: Some COVID-19 samples were acute and others convalescent; all came from the United States, Italy and Spain. The cDNA or gDNA used as material had been derived from T cells, B-cell-depleted T cells, or PBMCs.

TCRdb's copy holds only in-frame clones and misses some; the assay was immunoSEQ multiplex PCR. This sample carries roughly 250,000 clones, 87% of them seen once, and the ten largest clones take roughly 6%. The CDR3 contains 15 residues. Trimming took 2 bases from V and 1 from J; bases not matched to a gene: 2. Germline CDR1 SEHNR, CDR2 FQNEAQ (reference sequence). Participant-reported clinical history was the basis for cohort assignment. This receptor was identified in a woman aged 30 to 39 with acute COVID-19. The specimen was PBMCs or T cells enriched from blood (not recorded which). This chain uses TRBV7-9 with TRBJ2-3, with TRBD2 identical over 8 bases. The CDR3 spells CASSLIAGRTDTQYF. The CDR3 nucleotides read TGTGCCAGCAGCTTAATAGCGGGACGCACAGATACGCAGTATTTT.